This is a list of T cell receptor beta chains from one sample in a study of control samples from healthy donors and cancer patients. Some clones are missing from TCRdb's copy, which holds only in-frame ones; the method was immunoSEQ multiplex PCR. Here the sample spans under 55,000 clones, 80% to 95% being singletons. Source material: PBMCs. Receptors were obtained from a woman aged 40 to 49 with head and neck cancer. Each CDR3 is given with its conserved first and last residue. The D gene is left open where the match is weak. Size tells how often a clone was seen (once, few, many) or the class of an expanded clone, and some rows leave it out.

j_call clone_size v_call d_call cdr3_nt cdr3_aa
TRBJ2-3 . TRBV7-6 . TGTGCCAGCAGCCGGGGAAGGGTGGGGAACACAGATACGCAGTATTTT CASSRGRVGNTDTQYF
TRBJ1-1 . TRBV5-8 . TGTGCCAGCAGTCTGGTGGGGTACACTGAAGCTTTCTTT CASSLVGYTEAFF
TRBJ2-1 few TRBV19 . TGTGCCAGTAGTATCTCGGCTAATGAGCAGTTCTTC CASSISANEQFF
TRBJ2-4 . TRBV20-1 TRBD2 TGCAGTGCTAGTGCTAGCGGGGTCAAAAACATTCAGTACTTC CSASASGVKNIQYF
TRBJ1-6 . TRBV5-1 TRBD1 TGCGCCAGCGGATTGGGGACAGCTTATAATTCACCCCTCCACTTT CASGLGTAYNSPLHF
TRBJ2-3 . TRBV6-5 . TGTGCCAGTAGGGGGGCAGATACGCAGTATTTT CASRGADTQYF
TRBJ2-7 . TRBV29-1 . TGCAGCGTTGGAGGGGCAGGACCCTACGAGCAGTACTTC CSVGGAGPYEQYF
TRBJ1-1 . TRBV29-1 . TGCAGCGTCGGGGGCGGGACTGAAGCTTTCTTT CSVGGGTEAFF
TRBJ2-7 . TRBV5-1 . TGCGCCAGCAGCATAAGACAGTCCTACCCCAAATGGGACTCCTACGAGCAGTACTTC CASSIRQSYPKWDSYEQYF
TRBJ1-4 . TRBV28 . TGTGCCAGCAGTTTTAGACAGCCAACTAATGAAAAACTGTTTTTT CASSFRQPTNEKLFF
TRBJ1-5 . TRBV2 TRBD1 TGTGCCAGCATCTTTGACAGGGACAATCAGCCCCAGCATTTT CASIFDRDNQPQHF
TRBJ2-1 . TRBV28 . TGTGCCAGCAGCGTTGGGACCCCCGGCGAGCAGTTCTTC CASSVGTPGEQFF
TRBJ1-1 once TRBV5-6 . TGTGCCAGCAGCTTGAAGCCCACAGGTGGTGAAGCTTTCTTT CASSLKPTGGEAFF
TRBJ2-4 . TRBV29-1 . TGCAGCGTGGGAAGGGGGACCCAAAACATTCAGTACTTC CSVGRGTQNIQYF
TRBJ1-6 . TRBV6-6 . TGTGCCAGCAGCAACAGGGCGCAGGGTGAATCACCCCTCCACTTT CASSNRAQGESPLHF
TRBJ2-5 . TRBV5-1 . TGCGCCAGCAGCTTACAGGGTAGGGAGACCCAGTACTTC CASSLQGRETQYF
TRBJ2-7 . TRBV5-1 . TGCGCCAGCAGCTTGGAATCAGCTGAGGACGAGCAGTACTTC CASSLESAEDEQYF
TRBJ1-1 . TRBV6-5 . TGTGCCAGCAGTTACGGGGGAAGCGGAAGGAACACTGAAGCTTTCTTT CASSYGGSGRNTEAFF
TRBJ2-3 . TRBV29-1 TRBD2 TGCAGCTTGACTCGGACTAGCGGGACAGATACGCAGTATTTT CSLTRTSGTDTQYF
TRBJ2-1 . TRBV5-6 TRBD1 TGTGCCAGCAGCTACCCCTCCAGCCTTGGACAGGGGCTCTACAATGAGCAGTTCTTC CASSYPSSLGQGLYNEQFF
TRBJ2-2 . TRBV3-1/TRBV3-2 . TGTGCCAGCAGCCAAGTTTTTGGCAGGGACATCGGGGAGCTGTTTTTT CASSQVFGRDIGELFF
TRBJ2-2 . TRBV11-3 . TGTGCCAGCAGCTGGGGACAAGGAAAGGCCGGGGAGCTGTTTTTT CASSWGQGKAGELFF
TRBJ1-2 . TRBV18 TRBD1 TGTGCCAGCTCACCAAATCCAAGGACAGGACTCCCTGGAAACTATGGCTACACCTTC CASSPNPRTGLPGNYGYTF
TRBJ2-3 . TRBV27 . TGTGCCAGCAGTTTAGGCGGGGGCCTGGATACGCAGTATTTT CASSLGGGLDTQYF
TRBJ1-5 . TRBV29-1 . TGCAGCGTGGGGGTCGGCAATCAGCCCCAGCATTTT CSVGVGNQPQHF
TRBJ2-1 . TRBV19 TRBD1 TGTGCCAGTAGTATTCCGGGACAGGGGTACAATGAGCAGTTCTTC CASSIPGQGYNEQFF
TRBJ2-7 . TRBV3-1/TRBV3-2 . TGTGCCAGCAGCCAAGAGCACGCCCCCACAATCTACGAGCAGTACTTC CASSQEHAPTIYEQYF
TRBJ2-3 . TRBV5-3 TRBD2 TGTGCCAGAAGCCACTCAGCGGGGAGGGGCACAGATACGCAGTATTTT CARSHSAGRGTDTQYF
TRBJ2-1 . TRBV5-6 TRBD2 TGTGCCAGCAGCCCCCAGTTGGCTAGCGGGACTCGGTTCTTC CASSPQLASGTRFF
TRBJ1-5 . TRBV27 TRBD1 TGTGCCAGCAGTTCCGGGACAGGAGGCAATCAGCCCCAGCATTTT CASSSGTGGNQPQHF
TRBJ1-5 . TRBV28 . TGTGCCGGTGGAAGGGGGGGCCTTCAGCCCCAGCATTTT CAGGRGGLQPQHF
TRBJ2-3 . TRBV2 . TGTGCCAGTAGGGTGGGGTCACTACTCACAGATACGCAGTATTTT CASRVGSLLTDTQYF
TRBJ1-4 . TRBV27 TRBD1 TGTGCCAGCAGCCGGGACAGGGGACGAGGCGAAAAACTGTTTTTT CASSRDRGRGEKLFF
TRBJ2-5 . TRBV5-1 . TGCGCCAGCAGCTTGGCCCGCCATGAGACCCAGTACTTC CASSLARHETQYF
TRBJ2-6 few TRBV2 . TGTGCCAGCAGTGAGGTCTCTGGGGCCAACGTCCTGACTTTC CASSEVSGANVLTF
TRBJ1-1 . TRBV5-4 . TGTGCCAGCAGTCGGGGGGGGGCGAGTAACACTGAAGCTTTCTTT CASSRGGASNTEAFF
TRBJ1-2 . TRBV7-9 . TGTGCCAGCAGCTTAGGGGCTAGTAGTAACTATGGCTACACCTTC CASSLGASSNYGYTF
TRBJ2-2 . TRBV15 TRBD1 TGTGCCACCAGCAGACACGGACAGGCGACTCTGAACACCGGGGAGCTGTTTTTT CATSRHGQATLNTGELFF
TRBJ1-1 . TRBV2 TRBD1 TGTGCCAGCAGGGCCCGTTCGGACAGGCAATCTGTCACTGAAGCTTTCTTT CASRARSDRQSVTEAFF
TRBJ1-2 . TRBV6-5 TRBD1 TGTGCCAGCAGCTTACGGCGGACAGGAGACTATGGCTACACCTTC CASSLRRTGDYGYTF
TRBJ1-2 . TRBV5-1 TRBD1 TGCGCCAGCAGCTTTAGGGACAGAACTAACTATGGCTACACCTTC CASSFRDRTNYGYTF
TRBJ2-7 . TRBV2 . TGTGCCAGCAGAGCCGACAACTACGAGCAGTACTTC CASRADNYEQYF
TRBJ1-5 . TRBV6-5 . TGTGCCAGCAAGAGTGGGGGCAATCAGCCCCAGCATTTT CASKSGGNQPQHF
TRBJ2-1 . TRBV5-1 TRBD2 TGCGCCAGCAGTAGCGGGGGGCCTTACAATGAGCAGTTCTTC CASSSGGPYNEQFF
TRBJ2-5 . TRBV7-9 TRBD2 TGTGCCAGCGAGGCTAGCGGGACTAACCTACAGTACTTC CASEASGTNLQYF
TRBJ1-4 . TRBV28 . TGTGCCAGCAGTGTCTCCCGCAAGGGGCGTGAAAAACTGTTTTTT CASSVSRKGREKLFF
TRBJ2-7 . TRBV5-1 . TGCGCCAGCACCTTCGAGCGCTCCTACGAGCAGTACTTC CASTFERSYEQYF
TRBJ2-3 once TRBV7-9 . TGTGCCAGCAGCTCAGGATTCCTTTCTAGCACAGATACGCAGTATTTT CASSSGFLSSTDTQYF
TRBJ2-5 . TRBV11-2 . TGTGCCAGCAGCTTAAGATCGTCGACAGAAGAGACCCAGTACTTC CASSLRSSTEETQYF
TRBJ1-1 . TRBV7-3 . TGTGCCAGCAGCTTGGCAGGTCCGGCTGAAGCTTTCTTT CASSLAGPAEAFF
TRBJ2-5 . TRBV19 TRBD1 TGTGCCAGTAGTAGGGGACAGGAGGTAGAGACCCAGTACTTC CASSRGQEVETQYF
TRBJ2-5 . TRBV11-2 . TGTGCCAGCAGCGTAGGGAGAGGGGAGACCCAGTACTTC CASSVGRGETQYF
TRBJ1-3 . TRBV6-5 TRBD1 TGTGCCAGCTCGGGACAGACTGGAAACACCATATATTTT CASSGQTGNTIYF
TRBJ2-3 . TRBV7-3 TRBD2 TGTGCCAGCAGCTTCCTCCCTAGCGGGGGGAGGACAGATACGCAGTATTTT CASSFLPSGGRTDTQYF
TRBJ2-3 . TRBV19 . TGTGCCAGTAGTATAGGGACAGATACGCAGTATTTT CASSIGTDTQYF